Detailed here is one T cell receptor beta chain. These data belong to a study of blood T cell repertoires in COVID-19. Whole-study context: Whether acute or convalescent, the COVID-19 samples came from the United States, Italy and Spain. Sources were T cells, B-cell-depleted T cells, or PBMCs; the material itself was cDNA or gDNA.

Per the original data handling: Cell counts per sample came from amplifying reference gene primers. Sequencing used immunoSEQ multiplex PCR; TCRdb keeps in-frame clones, though not all of them. V, J and clone size are those of that table, while D and trimming were read from the DNA. The data hold 130,000 to 150,000 clones, with around 80% observed a single time. The clonotype was recovered from a human donor in a cohort sampled during active COVID-19. Sequences were obtained from peripheral blood.

For the CDR3, the DNA is TGTGCCAGCAGCAATAGCGAAGGAGAGACCCAGTACTTC. Translating gives CASSNSEGETQYF. The chain combines TRBV11-3 with TRBJ2-5, with D possibly being TRBD2 (5 bases). The germline gives CDR1 SGHNT, CDR2 YENEEA. V dropped 5 bases and J dropped 4 bases, with 11 bases sitting between them. The CDR3 is made up of 13 amino acids.